This TCR beta chain appears in the sequencing data of a study of CD8 T cells in Susac syndrome (dated by TCRdb to the late 2010s). Broadly, across the study: Repertoire sequencing was used to test whether CD8+ T cell activation and differentiation in Susac syndrome was antigen driven. The study compared CD8+ T cell repertoire clonality among 11 to 12 healthy donors, around 14 Susac syndrome patients and some 16 multiple sclerosis patients. What the work shows at the level of the full study, not this receptor alone: The number of individuals in the TCR sequencing and HLA analysis was acknowledged as relatively small.

Peripheral blood CD8+ and CD4+ T cells from healthy donors, Susac syndrome patients and multiple sclerosis patients were profiled using high-throughput TCR beta sequencing. The multiple sclerosis controls were treatment-naive patients who had stable or active relapsing-remitting disease and met the revised McDonald criteria. Bulk CD8+ and CD4+ T cells were purified by magnetic negative isolation, whereas CD8+ TEMRA cells were enriched by FACS. Blood was collected in EDTA tubes and processed within 24 hours, with PBMCs isolated through density gradient centrifugation. PBMCs intended for TCR sequencing were frozen in liquid nitrogen and were later thawed in a 37 degrees C water bath. A purity of at least 90% was achieved for sorted or isolated CD4+, CD8+ and CD8+ TEMRA cells. Looking up the germline V gene yields CDR1 SQVTM and CDR2 ANQGSEA. From its cysteine to its phenylalanine, the CDR3 spans 12 amino acids. Just the 36-base CDR3 DNA is kept, in frame starting at base 1. The junction shows trimming of 6 bases on V and 1 base on J, plus 9 bases between the germline ends.

This clonotype was seen once. Its antigen specificity is not known. Per-base quality was not reported, and no clone a single base away is much larger than it. A single read offers scant evidence. RNA was extracted using the RNeasy kit, and about 0.45 to 1 ug of the RNA was reverse transcribed with random hexamers. TCR beta CDR3 regions were amplified with the immunoSEQ multiplex PCR assay covering 54 Vbeta and 13 Jbeta segments. To correct PCR amplification bias, a synthetic template baseline was used for both primer optimization and computational correction. The authors' pipeline ran thus. Only productive sequences were kept, with reads annotated to V, D and J genes according to IMGT and analyzed in immunoSEQ Analyzer. To calculate clonality, Shannon entropy was normalized by log2 of the number of productive unique sequences and then subtracted from one. For each patient and control, public and private clones were evaluated among the 100 most prevalent clones. A clone was defined as Susac-specific if it was absent from the healthy and MS cohorts, from 1052 published viral clones and from other ImmuneACCESS disease sequences. TCRdb handled the public reads itself, with Q25 trimming in fastp and clone calling in MiXCR, and kept productive beta chains. CDR3 protein sequences are deduplicated, and each keeps its most common genes and DNA. The V and J calls and clone size come from TCRdb's table, not from the authors' own analysis. This sample lists under 150,000 distinct CDR3 sequences; around 90% were detected once. The ten largest clones represent 0.2% to 0.25% of the sample.

This receptor was identified in a human donor with multiple sclerosis. The specimen sequenced was CD8+ T cells from PBMCs. The rearrangement joined TRBV29-1 to TRBJ2-5; the best D guess is TRBD1, with 6 bases matching. The CDR3 protein sequence reads: CSVQGRQETQYF. The DNA sequence is as follows: TGCAGCGTACAGGGACGCCAAGAGACCCAGTACTTC. This CDR3, with the reference TRBV29-1 and TRBJ2-5 proteins standing in past its ends, gives the full variable domain SAVISQKPSRDICQRGTSLTIQCQVDSQVTMMFWYRQQPGQSLTLIATANQGSEATYESGFVIDKFPISRPNLTFSTLTVSNMSPEDSSIYLCSVQGRQETQYFGPGTRLLVL.